The present T cell receptor beta chain was sequenced within a study of identical twins. V lost 5 bases, J lost 3 bases, and 12 bases stayed unmatched. Germline V gene sequence: CDR1 SGHTA, CDR2 FQGNSA. The CDR3 consists of 17 residues. TCRdb analysed the 5' RACE reads with MiXCR anew, one entry per CDR3 protein. This sample has 550,000 to 700,000 distinct CDR3 sequences, with 20% to 25% found just once. This clonotype occurred many times. Another study also made use of these data, one on T cells expressing NK-cell markers. In that study: What remained unclear was the HCMV specificity of expanded NKG2C+ T cell clones.

The sequence was obtained from a young woman in good health. The chain carries TRBV7-2 and TRBJ1-1, with TRBD1 identical over 10 bases. Sequencing was carried out using PBMCs. CDR3 DNA sequence: TGTGCCAGCAGCCGACGGGGACAGGGGTATTCGGACACTGAAGCTTTCTTT. Amino acid sequence: CASSRRGQGYSDTEAFF.